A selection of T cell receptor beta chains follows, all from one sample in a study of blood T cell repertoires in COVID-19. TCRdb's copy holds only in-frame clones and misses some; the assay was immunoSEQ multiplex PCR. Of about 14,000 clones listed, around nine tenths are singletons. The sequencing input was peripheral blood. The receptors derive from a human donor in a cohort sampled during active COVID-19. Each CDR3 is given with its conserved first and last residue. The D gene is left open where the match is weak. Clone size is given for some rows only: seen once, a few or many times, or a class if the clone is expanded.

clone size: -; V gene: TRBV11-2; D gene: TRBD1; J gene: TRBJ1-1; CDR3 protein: CASSHPTGGREAFF; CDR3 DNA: TGTGCCAGCAGCCATCCGACAGGGGGCCGTGAAGCTTTCTTT
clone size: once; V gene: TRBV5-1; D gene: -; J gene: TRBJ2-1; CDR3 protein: CASSLYVDPTGNEQFF; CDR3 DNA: TGCGCCAGCAGCTTGTACGTCGACCCCACGGGCAATGAGCAGTTCTTC
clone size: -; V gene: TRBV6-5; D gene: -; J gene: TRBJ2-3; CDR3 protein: CASETLSTDTQYF; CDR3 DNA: TGTGCCAGCGAAACGCTTAGTACAGATACGCAGTATTTT
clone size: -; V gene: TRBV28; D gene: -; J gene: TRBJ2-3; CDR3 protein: CASSPGGHGREVADTQYF; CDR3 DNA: TGTGCCAGCAGTCCCGGGGGACATGGACGGGAGGTTGCAGATACGCAGTATTTT
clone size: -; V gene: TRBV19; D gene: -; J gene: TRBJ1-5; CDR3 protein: CASSIVGGQPQHF; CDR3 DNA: TGTGCCAGTAGTATTGTCGGGGGTCAGCCCCAGCATTTT
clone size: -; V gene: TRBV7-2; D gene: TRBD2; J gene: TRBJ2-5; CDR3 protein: CASRTEAPRTSGGVAQYF; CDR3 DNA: TGTGCCAGCAGAACAGAGGCTCCAAGGACTAGCGGGGGGGTGGCCCAGTACTTC
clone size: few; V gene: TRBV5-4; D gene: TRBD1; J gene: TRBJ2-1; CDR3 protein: CASSLGGHNEQFF; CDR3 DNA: TGTGCCAGCAGCCTAGGGGGCCACAATGAGCAGTTCTTC
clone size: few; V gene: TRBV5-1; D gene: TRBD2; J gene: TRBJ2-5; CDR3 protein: CASSLSGGVQETQYF; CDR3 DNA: TGCGCCAGCAGCTTATCCGGGGGGGTCCAAGAGACCCAGTACTTC
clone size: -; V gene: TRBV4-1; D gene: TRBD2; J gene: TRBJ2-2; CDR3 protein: CASSPREGATGELFF; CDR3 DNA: TGCGCCAGCAGCCCGCGGGAGGGGGCAACCGGGGAGCTGTTTTTT
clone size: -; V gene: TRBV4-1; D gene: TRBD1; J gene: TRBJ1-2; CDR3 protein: CASSQVDRGENGYTF; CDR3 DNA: TGCGCCAGCAGCCAAGTTGACAGGGGGGAGAATGGCTACACCTTC
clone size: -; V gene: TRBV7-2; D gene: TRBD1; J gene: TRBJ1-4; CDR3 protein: CASSLAFSWARDREGELFF; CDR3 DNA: TGTGCCAGCAGCTTAGCGTTTAGTTGGGCTCGGGACAGGGAAGGAGAACTGTTTTTT
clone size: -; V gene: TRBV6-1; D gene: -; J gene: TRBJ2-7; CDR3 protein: CASSASGQRPESEQYF; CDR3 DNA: TGTGCCAGCAGTGCTAGTGGACAGAGACCGGAGTCCGAGCAGTACTTC
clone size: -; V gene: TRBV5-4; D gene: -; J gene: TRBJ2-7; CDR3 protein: CASSLNQGTESYYEQYF; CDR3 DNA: TGTGCCAGCAGCTTGAACCAGGGGACGGAGAGTTACTACGAGCAGTACTTC
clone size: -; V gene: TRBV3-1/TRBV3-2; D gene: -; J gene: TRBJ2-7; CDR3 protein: CASSQTDYEQYF; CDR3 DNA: TGTGCCAGCAGCCAGACAGACTACGAGCAGTACTTC
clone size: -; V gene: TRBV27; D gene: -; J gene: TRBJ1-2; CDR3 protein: CASSLIPPRDNNYGYTF; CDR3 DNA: TGTGCCAGCAGTTTAATACCCCCCCGGGACAATAACTATGGCTACACCTTC
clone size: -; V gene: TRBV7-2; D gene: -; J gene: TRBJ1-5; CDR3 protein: CASSLVSGYSNQPQHF; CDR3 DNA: TGTGCCAGCAGCTTGGTTTCAGGTTATAGCAATCAGCCCCAGCATTTT
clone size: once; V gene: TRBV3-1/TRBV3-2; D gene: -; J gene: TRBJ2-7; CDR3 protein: CASSRGLNEQYF; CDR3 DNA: TGTGCCAGCAGCCGGGGACTTAACGAGCAGTACTTC
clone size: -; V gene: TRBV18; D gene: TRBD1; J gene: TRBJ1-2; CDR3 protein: CASSPRQGGEGYTF; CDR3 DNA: TGTGCCAGCTCACCGAGGCAGGGGGGAGAAGGCTACACCTTC
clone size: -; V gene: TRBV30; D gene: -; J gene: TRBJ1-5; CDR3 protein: CAWSVGGQYSNQPQHF; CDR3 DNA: TGTGCCTGGAGTGTAGGGGGACAATATAGCAATCAGCCCCAGCATTTT
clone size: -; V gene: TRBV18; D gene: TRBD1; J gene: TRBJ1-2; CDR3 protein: CASSSYGGTGGEGYTF; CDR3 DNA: TGTGCCAGCTCTTCCTACGGCGGGACAGGGGGCGAGGGCTACACCTTC
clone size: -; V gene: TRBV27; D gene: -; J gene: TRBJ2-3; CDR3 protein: CASSSRLGTDTQYF; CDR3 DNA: TGTGCCAGCAGTTCTAGGCTAGGCACAGATACGCAGTATTTT
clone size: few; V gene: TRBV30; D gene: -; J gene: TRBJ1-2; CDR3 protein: CAWSVRGGADGYTF; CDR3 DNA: TGTGCCTGGAGTGTACGGGGGGGCGCGGATGGCTACACCTTC
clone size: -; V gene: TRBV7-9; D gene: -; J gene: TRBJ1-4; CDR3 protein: CASSLLGGDEKLFF; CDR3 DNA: TGTGCCAGCAGCTTATTAGGAGGGGATGAAAAACTGTTTTTT
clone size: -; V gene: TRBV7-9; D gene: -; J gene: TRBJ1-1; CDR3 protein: CASRRGGEVTEAFF; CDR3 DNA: TGTGCCAGCAGGAGGGGTGGGGAGGTCACTGAAGCTTTCTTT
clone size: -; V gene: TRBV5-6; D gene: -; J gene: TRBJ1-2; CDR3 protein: CASSLSGVLRGYTF; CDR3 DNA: TGTGCCAGCAGCCTATCGGGAGTCCTTCGTGGCTACACCTTC
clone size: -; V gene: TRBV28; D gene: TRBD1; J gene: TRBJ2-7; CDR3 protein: CASSPGTTGGFTYEQYF; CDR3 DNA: TGTGCCAGCAGCCCAGGTACGACAGGGGGATTCACCTACGAGCAGTACTTC
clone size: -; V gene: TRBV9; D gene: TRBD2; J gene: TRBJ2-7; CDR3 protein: CASSVDEGGSYEQYF; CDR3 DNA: TGTGCCAGCAGCGTAGACGAGGGAGGGTCCTACGAGCAGTACTTC
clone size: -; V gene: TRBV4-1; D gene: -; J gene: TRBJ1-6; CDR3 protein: CASSPPQGRNSPLHF; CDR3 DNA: TGCGCCAGCAGCCCTCCCCAGGGCAGGAATTCACCCCTCCACTTT
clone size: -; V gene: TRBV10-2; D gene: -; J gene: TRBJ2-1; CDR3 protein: CASSVQGTYNEQFF; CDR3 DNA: TGCGCCAGCAGTGTTCAGGGAACATACAATGAGCAGTTCTTC
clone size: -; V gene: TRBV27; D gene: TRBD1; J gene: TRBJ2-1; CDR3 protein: CASSFGTDNEQFF; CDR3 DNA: TGTGCCAGCAGTTTCGGGACAGACAATGAGCAGTTCTTC
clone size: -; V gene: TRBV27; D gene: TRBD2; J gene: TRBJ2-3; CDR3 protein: CASSLYKGGPADTQYF; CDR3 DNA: TGTGCCAGCAGTTTATATAAGGGAGGGCCGGCAGATACGCAGTATTTT
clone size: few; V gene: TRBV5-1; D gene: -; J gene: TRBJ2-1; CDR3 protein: CASSLASSYNEQFF; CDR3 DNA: TGCGCCAGCAGCTTGGCCAGCTCCTACAATGAGCAGTTCTTC
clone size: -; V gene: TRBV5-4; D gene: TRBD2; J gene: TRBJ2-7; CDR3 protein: CASSAGLAEHYEQYF; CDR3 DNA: TGTGCCAGCAGCGCGGGACTAGCCGAGCACTACGAGCAGTACTTC
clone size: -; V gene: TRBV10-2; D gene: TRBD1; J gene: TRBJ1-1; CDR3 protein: CASTGQGANTEAFF; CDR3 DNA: TGCGCCAGCACCGGACAGGGCGCGAACACTGAAGCTTTCTTT
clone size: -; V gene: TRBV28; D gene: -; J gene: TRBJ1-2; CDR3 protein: CASSGGGLRTYGYTF; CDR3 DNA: TGTGCCAGCAGTGGAGGAGGACTCCGGACCTATGGCTACACCTTC
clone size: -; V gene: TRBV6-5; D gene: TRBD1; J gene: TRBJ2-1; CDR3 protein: CASSRTGGRNEQFF; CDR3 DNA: TGTGCCAGCAGTCGGACAGGGGGCCGCAATGAGCAGTTCTTC
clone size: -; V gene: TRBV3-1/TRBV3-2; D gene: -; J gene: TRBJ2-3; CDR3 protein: CASSPNLAGTDTQYF; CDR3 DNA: TGTGCCAGCAGCCCGAATCTGGCCGGCACAGATACGCAGTATTTT
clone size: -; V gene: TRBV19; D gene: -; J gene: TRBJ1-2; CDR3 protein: CATSVNYGYTF; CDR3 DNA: TGTGCCACCTCAGTTAACTATGGCTACACCTTC
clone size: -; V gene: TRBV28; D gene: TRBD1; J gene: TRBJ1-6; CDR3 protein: CASNRDRDSPLHF; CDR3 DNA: TGTGCCAGCAACCGGGACAGGGATTCACCCCTCCACTTT
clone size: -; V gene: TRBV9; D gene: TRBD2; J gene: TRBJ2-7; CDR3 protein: CASSPRGGLYEQYF; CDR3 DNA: TGTGCCAGCAGCCCCCGGGGGGGGCTCTACGAGCAGTACTTC
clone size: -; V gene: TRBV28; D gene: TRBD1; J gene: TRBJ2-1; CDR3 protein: CASSVPGQDYFTNEQFF; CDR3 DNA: TGTGCCAGCAGTGTACCGGGACAGGATTACTTCACTAATGAGCAGTTCTTC
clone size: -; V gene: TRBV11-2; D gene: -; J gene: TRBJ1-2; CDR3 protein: CASADGVQGNYGYTF; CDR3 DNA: TGTGCCAGCGCCGACGGCGTCCAGGGTAACTATGGCTACACCTTC
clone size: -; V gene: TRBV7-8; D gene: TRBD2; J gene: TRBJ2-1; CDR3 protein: CASSFPTSGGAPSILNEQFF; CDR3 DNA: TGTGCCAGCAGCTTCCCGACTAGCGGGGGGGCCCCTAGTATCCTTAATGAGCAGTTCTTC
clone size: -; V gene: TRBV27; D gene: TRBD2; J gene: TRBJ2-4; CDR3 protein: CASSLLAGAKNIQYF; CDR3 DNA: TGTGCCAGCAGTTTACTAGCGGGAGCCAAAAACATTCAGTACTTC
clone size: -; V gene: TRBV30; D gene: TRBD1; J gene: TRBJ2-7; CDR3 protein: CAWSRTGGFYEQYF; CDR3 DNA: TGTGCCTGGAGTAGGACAGGGGGCTTCTACGAGCAGTACTTC
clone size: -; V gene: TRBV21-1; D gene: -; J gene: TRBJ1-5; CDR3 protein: CASSFFGTPLRNQPQHF; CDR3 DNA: TGTGCCAGCAGCTTCTTCGGGACTCCCCTCCGGAATCAGCCCCAGCATTTT
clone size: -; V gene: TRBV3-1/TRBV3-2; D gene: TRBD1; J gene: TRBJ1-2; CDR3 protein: CASSQHTGVDGYTF; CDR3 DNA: TGTGCCAGCAGCCAGCACACAGGGGTGGATGGCTACACCTTC
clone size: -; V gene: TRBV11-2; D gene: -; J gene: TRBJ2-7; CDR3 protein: CASSLGGQGYEQYF; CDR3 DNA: TGTGCCAGCAGCTTAGGGGGACAAGGCTACGAGCAGTACTTC